These 22 T cell receptor beta chains were sequenced from one sample in a study of T cells in Graves' hyperthyroidism and ophthalmopathy. From RNA transcripts, TCR beta CDR3 regions were amplified. First-round RT-PCR with HTBI primers amplified the TCR CDR3 region. TCRdb called the multiplex PCR reads again in MiXCR, with one record for every CDR3 protein. The table lists hundreds of thousands of distinct CDR3 sequences, around 13% of them singletons. Sequenced input: blood. Receptor source: a woman aged 18-35 years with Graves' hyperthyroidism.

The chain couples TRBV4-1 to TRBJ2-7, with TRBD1 matching over 9 bases. The ends lost 1 base at V and 2 bases at J; junction bases unmatched: 3. The germline V gene encodes CDR1 MGHRA and CDR2 YSYEKL. This CDR3 spans 15 amino acids. Written as DNA, the CDR3 is TGCGCCAGCAGCCAAGTTCGGACAGGGGCCTACGAGCAGTACTTC. Its protein is CASSQVRTGAYEQYF.

A remark on this clonotype: A much bigger clone sits one base away, suggesting this may be a read error. This chain links TRBV12-3 or TRBV12-4 with TRBJ1-4; TRBD1 agrees at 8 bases. The CDR3 totals 14 residues. V shed 8 bases, J shed 3 bases, and the junction held 5 bases outside the gene matches. CDR3 bases: TGTGCCAGCGGACGACAGGGGCCTAATGAAAAACTGTTTTTT. Amino acid sequence: CASGRQGPNEKLFF.

The chain recombines TRBV28 with TRBJ1-1; D gene ambiguous. The CDR3 sequence is 13 residues long. Germline V gives CDR1 MDHEN, CDR2 SYDVKM. Trimming stripped 6 bases from V and 2 bases from J, with 10 bases between. The DNA for the CDR3 is TGTGCCAGCAGCGTCAGACCCAACACTGAAGCTTTCTTT. Translation gives CASSVRPNTEAFF.

This clonotype was detected many times. The V gene is TRBV27, the J gene TRBJ2-7, with 7 bases fitting TRBD1. With 0 bases clipped from V and 0 bases from J, the junction kept 8 bases outside the gene matches. The CDR3 has 17 residues. Germline V gene sequence: CDR1 MNHEY, CDR2 SMNVEV (reference sequence). The CDR3 sequence is CASSLSQLTGTSYEQYF. The CDR3 DNA reads TGTGCCAGCAGTTTATCGCAGTTGACAGGGACCTCCTACGAGCAGTACTTC.

This clonotype was observed many times. The J gene is TRBJ1-5, the V gene TRBV2, with D uncertain. CDR3 length equals 16 residues. Germline CDR1 SNHLY, CDR2 FYNNEI. V was pared by 11 bases and J by 0 bases, with 20 bases between. The CDR3 DNA is TGTGCCCCAGCGCGGCCCCGGGAGGGTAGCAATCAGCCCCAGCATTTT. It translates to CAPARPREGSNQPQHF. Full variable domain (remainder filled in from reference TRBV2 and TRBJ1-5): EPEVTQTPSHQVTQMGQEVILRCVPISNHLYFYWYRQILGQKVEFLVSFYNNEISEKSEIFDDQFSVERPDGSNFTLKIRSTKLEDSAMYFCAPARPREGSNQPQHFGDGTRLSIL.

This clonotype was seen a few times. The chain combines TRBV2 with TRBJ2-7, with D perhaps TRBD2 (5 bases). V was clipped by 1 base and J by 2 bases, with 12 bases between them. The CDR3 runs to 15 residues. Germline CDR1 SNHLY, CDR2 FYNNEI. The CDR3 spells CASSEGAALPYEQYF. Written as DNA, the CDR3 is TGTGCCAGCAGTGAAGGAGCGGCTCTCCCCTACGAGCAGTACTTC.

In this sample, this clonotype turned up many times. J is TRBJ2-7 and V is TRBV27; TRBD1 is a possible D gene (6 bases). This CDR3 comprises 12 residues. Deletions cut 6 bases from V and 6 bases from J, with 12 bases between. The V gene's germline CDR1 is MNHEY and CDR2 SMNVEV (reference sequence). CDR3 protein: CASSLVGGEQYF. CDR3 DNA sequence: TGTGCCAGCAGCTTAGTAGGGGGCGAGCAGTACTTC.

This clonotype has a count of ten or more. The chain links TRBV6-5 to TRBJ2-2; TRBD1 aligns across 7 bases. CDR1 MNHEY and CDR2 SVGAGI come from the germline V gene. V was pared by 2 bases and J by 2 bases, with 11 bases of the junction left unmatched. The CDR3 extends over 18 amino acids. CDR3 sequence reads: CASSYPKGAGINTGELFF. The CDR3 DNA is TGTGCCAGCAGTTACCCCAAGGGGGCCGGAATAAACACCGGGGAGCTGTTTTTT.

In this sample, this clonotype turned up many times. The chain joins TRBV20-1 to TRBJ1-2, with 9 bases aligning to TRBD1. The germline gives CDR1 DFQATT, CDR2 SNEGSKA (reference sequence). Unmatched junction bases numbered 9, after V lost 4 bases and J lost 3 bases. CDR3 size: 15 residues. CDR3 in DNA: TGCAGTGCTAAGACAGGGGGGGCCCTGGACTATGGCTACACCTTC. Encoded protein: CSAKTGGALDYGYTF.

The rearrangement links TRBV18 to TRBJ2-3, with D uncertain. The CDR3 contains 13 residues. V lost 4 bases and J lost 6, with 11 bases in between. Germline V gives CDR1 KGHSH, CDR2 LQKENI. CDR3 loop: CASSRSYGDTQYF. The CDR3 DNA is TGTGCCAGCTCACGCTCTTACGGGGATACGCAGTATTTT.

The table lists this clonotype with many counts. The chain carries TRBV7-2 and TRBJ2-5; 10 positions agree with TRBD2. V trimming: 4 bases; J trimming: 2 bases; junction bases outside the gene matches: 10. Germline V CDR1 and CDR2: SGHTA, FQGNSA. There are 17 residues in the CDR3. The CDR3 spells CASSSRLAGGIQETQYF. Written as DNA, the CDR3 is TGTGCCAGCAGCTCCCGACTAGCGGGCGGGATTCAAGAGACCCAGTACTTC.

The chain uses TRBV11-1 and TRBJ1-2, with a tentative D call TRBD1 (6 bases). The CDR3 is 17 amino acids. Germline lookup yields CDR1 SGHAT and CDR2 FQDESV (reference sequence). Trimming cost V 5 bases and J 1 base, with 20 bases left between them. The CDR3 sequence: CASSPQGTGTINYGYTF. The CDR3 DNA follows: TGTGCCAGCAGCCCCCAGGGCACAGGGACGATTAACTATGGCTACACCTTC.

The genes are TRBV6-1 and TRBJ1-1; D gene ambiguous. Trimming removed 3 bases from V and 8 bases from J, with 13 bases in between. The CDR3 is 13 residues long. CDR1 and CDR2 (germline): MNHNS, SASEGT. The CDR3 nucleotides read TGTGCCAGCAGTGACTGGGGAGGGTCCGAAGCTTTCTTT. Amino acids: CASSDWGGSEAFF.

This clonotype turned up a few times. The junction differs from germline at one of its ends, possibly a read error. The V call is TRBV30, the J call TRBJ1-1; D possibly corresponds to TRBD1 (5 bases). From germline, CDR1 is GTSNPN and CDR2 SVGIG (reference sequence). This CDR3 is built from 14 residues. The CDR3 bases are TGTGCCCGGAGTCCCCGGGGGGGTGGCACTGAAGCTTTCTTT. Translated, it gives CARSPRGGGTEAFF.

The chain uses TRBV7-9 and TRBJ2-1, with 7 nucleotides matching TRBD2. The germline V gene has CDR1 SEHNR and CDR2 FQNEAQ (reference sequence). J lost 6 bases, V lost 3 bases, and 5 bases had no gene match. There are 14 residues in the CDR3. CDR3 sequence reads: CASSLGDYSNEQFF. CDR3 coding DNA: TGTGCCAGCAGCTTGGGGGACTATTCCAATGAGCAGTTCTTC.

This clonotype was seen many times. The rearrangement joins TRBV30 to TRBJ2-2, with a possible D match to TRBD2 (5 bases). Germline V gene sequence: CDR1 GTSNPN, CDR2 SVGIG (reference sequence). The CDR3 has 13 residues. The ends were cut back, 4 bases at V and 1 base at J, with 7 bases in the middle. This CDR3 is CAWNRENTGELFF. The CDR3 nucleotides are TGTGCCTGGAACCGGGAGAACACCGGGGAGCTGTTTTTT.

This clonotype came up many times. The J gene is TRBJ2-1, the V gene TRBV3-1; 8 bases are shared with TRBD2. J lost 4 bases, V lost 5 bases, and 13 bases had no gene match. Per the germline V gene, CDR1 is LGHDT and CDR2 is YNNKEL (reference sequence). The CDR3 runs to 17 residues. The DNA of the CDR3 is TGTGCCAGCAGCACCCTGACTGCGGGAGGCCAATACAATGAGCAGTTCTTC. It encodes CASSTLTAGGQYNEQFF.

This clonotype was recorded at least ten times. The chain uses TRBV28 and TRBJ2-1, with a possible D match to TRBD2 (6 bases). Germline V gene sequence: CDR1 MDHEN, CDR2 SYDVKM. This CDR3 comprises 15 residues. Trimming pared 8 bases from V and 9 bases from J, leaving 23 bases between. As DNA, the CDR3 is TGTGCCAGCGGGGGAGGAGGGGCCCGCGAGGTTGAGCAGTTCTTC. It codes for CASGGGGAREVEQFF.

This chain connects TRBV7-2 to TRBJ2-7; D is uncertain. The V and J ends lost 4 bases and 2 bases respectively, with 15 bases between them. This CDR3 is built from 15 residues. Looked up from germline, CDR1 is SGHTA and CDR2 is FQGNSA. CDR3 amino acids: CASSSRWASPYEQYF. CDR3 nucleotides: TGTGCCAGCAGCTCACGGTGGGCAAGCCCCTACGAGCAGTACTTC. Looking up the rest from reference TRBV7-2 and TRBJ2-7 gives the full variable domain: GAGVSQSPSNKVTEKGKDVELRCDPISGHTALYWYRQSLGQGLEFLIYFQGNSAPDKSGLPSDRFSAERTGGSVSTLTIQRTQQEDSAVYLCASSSRWASPYEQYFGPGTRLTVT.

On this clonotype: One base away lies a much larger clone, so this may be a sequencing read error. The chain recombines TRBV2 with TRBJ2-7; a possible D gene is TRBD1 (5 bases). The J call may be mistaken, given a closer DNA end match to TRBJ2-1. Germline V CDR1 and CDR2: SNHLY, FYNNEI. The CDR3 has 15 residues. CDR3 region: CASKGRQGSSYEQFF. The CDR3 coding sequence is TGTGCCAGCAAGGGCCGGCAGGGAAGCTCCTACGAGCAGTTCTTC.

J is TRBJ1-2 and V is TRBV3-1; D call uncertain. Germline CDR1 reads LGHDT; CDR2 reads YNNKEL (reference sequence). V gave up 1 base and J gave up 8 bases, with 14 bases separating them. The CDR3 length is 14 residues. The CDR3 sequence is CASSQGRDIGGYTF. The DNA of the CDR3 is TGTGCCAGCAGCCAAGGCCGCGACATCGGGGGCTACACCTTC.

In this sample, this clonotype turned up many times. The gene calls are TRBV3-1 and TRBJ1-1; TRBD1 is a possible D gene (6 bases). Trimming shortened V by 2 bases and J by 3 bases, and 22 bases separated the two germline ends. The V gene's germline CDR1 is LGHDT and CDR2 YNNKEL (reference sequence). The CDR3 is made up of 18 amino acids. The chain's CDR3 is CASSQPTRGGPVDTEAFF. The CDR3 bases are TGTGCCAGCAGCCAACCCACCAGGGGTGGGCCTGTGGACACTGAAGCTTTCTTT.